This T cell receptor (beta chain) was retrieved from a study of cytomegalovirus exposure and HLA in healthy donors. The primer mix had 60 Vbeta and 13 Jbeta primers. TCRdb's table, derived via immunoSEQ multiplex PCR, lists solely in-frame clones and lacks some. The sample consists of about 100,000 clones, 75% of them appearing once. The ends were cut back, 6 bases at V and 6 bases at J, with 18 bases in the middle. This CDR3 is built from 15 residues. Per the germline V gene, CDR1 is SGHVS and CDR2 is FQNEAQ. This TCR came from a woman in her late teens or twenties in good health and CMV-seropositive. Sequencing was performed on PBMCs. This chain uses TRBV7-8 with TRBJ2-1; perhaps TRBD1 as D (7 bases). This chain's CDR3 is CASSSTTQGGNEQFF. The CDR3 DNA follows: TGTGCCAGCAGTTCTACGACCCAGGGGGGCAATGAGCAGTTCTTC.